The TCR beta chain under discussion was sequenced for a study of naive and memory T cell subsets. Study findings and constraints: Naive repertoires, especially CD8, held a few larger clonotypes, possibly memory cells re-expressing CD45RA.

This clonotype was seen more than once but under ten times. Its antigen is still unknown. The junction had 4 bases not matched to a gene; V was cut back by 7 bases and J by 5 bases. CDR3 length: 12 amino acids. Both TRBC1 and TRBC2 were covered by a beta constant-region primer of two equimolar oligonucleotides. Nested alpha and beta constant-region primers with the SP2 primer drove four PCR rounds on ligated cDNA. TCRdb itself ran the UMI-ligation and nested PCR reads through MiXCR, one entry per CDR3 protein. The data show around 160,000 distinct CDR3 sequences, with roughly 22% seen just once and 0.09% to 0.13% held by the top ten.

This rearrangement joins TRBV12-3 or TRBV12-4 to TRBJ2-5, with 7 nucleotides matching TRBD1. The receptor comes from a human donor in good health. Specimen: naive CD4+ T cells from blood. CDR3 region: CASKGARETQYF. CDR3 DNA sequence: TGTGCCAGCAAGGGGGCCCGGGAGACCCAGTACTTC.